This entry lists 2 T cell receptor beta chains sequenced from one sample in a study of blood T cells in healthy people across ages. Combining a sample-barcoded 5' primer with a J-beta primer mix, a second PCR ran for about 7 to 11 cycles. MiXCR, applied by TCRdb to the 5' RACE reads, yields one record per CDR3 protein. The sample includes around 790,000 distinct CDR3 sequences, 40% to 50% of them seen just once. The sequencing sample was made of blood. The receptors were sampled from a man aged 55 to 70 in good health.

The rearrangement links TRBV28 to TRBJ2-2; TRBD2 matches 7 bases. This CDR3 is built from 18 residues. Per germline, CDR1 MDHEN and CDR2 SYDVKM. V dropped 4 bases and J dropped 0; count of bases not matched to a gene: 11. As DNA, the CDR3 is TGTGCCAGCAGTTCCCTTTCAGCGGCGGGGGCGAACACCGGGGAGCTGTTTTTT. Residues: CASSSLSAAGANTGELFF.

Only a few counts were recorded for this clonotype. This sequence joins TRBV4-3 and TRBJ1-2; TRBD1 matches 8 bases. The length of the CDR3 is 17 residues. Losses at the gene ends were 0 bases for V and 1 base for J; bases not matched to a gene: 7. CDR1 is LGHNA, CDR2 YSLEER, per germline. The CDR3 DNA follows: TGCGCCAGCAGCCAAGAGACAGGGGCCGACTTTAACTATGGCTACACCTTC. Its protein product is CASSQETGADFNYGYTF.